A single sample is the source of the 23 T cell receptor beta chains below, sequenced in a study of beta chain features in type 1 diabetes. Study findings and constraints: In every one of the four CD4+ subsets, TCRB CDR3s were moderately but significantly shorter in Type 1 diabetes patients.

These receptors' targets are unknown. Every bit of the isolated RNA underwent reverse transcription, so sequencing read expressed TCRB transcripts. The protocol was immunoSEQ multiplex PCR, while the TCRdb copy is restricted to in-frame clones and leaves out a portion. The profile shows more than 120,000 clones, 10% to 15% of them singletons. Specimen: central memory CD4+ T cells from blood. The source is a man between 18 and 29 years old with type 1 diabetes.

V gene TRBV11-3 combines with J gene TRBJ1-2; D is unclear. V lost 8 bases and J 6 bases, leaving 19 bases between the germline ends. In germline, CDR1 is SGHNT, CDR2 YENEEA. This CDR3 is 14 amino acids long. For the CDR3, the DNA is TGTGCCAGCGCCCCCGGACTCGGGTCTCATGGCTACACCTTC. Translated: CASAPGLGSHGYTF.

The V gene is TRBV28, the J gene TRBJ1-5; 7 bases are a match to TRBD1. The CDR3 runs to 16 residues. After removal of 4 bases from V and 5 bases from J, the junction contained 11 bases not matched to a gene. Germline CDR1 is MDHEN and CDR2 is SYDVKM. This chain's CDR3 is CASSSGIRGSHQPQHF. Here the CDR3 DNA reads TGTGCCAGCAGTTCGGGGATCAGGGGGAGCCATCAGCCCCAGCATTTT.

This clone was seen a few times. The V and J genes are TRBV7-3 and TRBJ1-1, with D maybe TRBD1 (6 bases). CDR3 size: 13 residues. V shed 2 bases and J shed 4 bases, with 8 bases lying between them. Germline V lookup: CDR1 SGHTA, CDR2 FQGTGA. The DNA of the CDR3 is TGTGCCAGCAGCTTAGGACAGCCCACTGAAGCTTTCTTT. Protein: CASSLGQPTEAFF.

The V gene is TRBV28, the J gene TRBJ1-3, with D hard to call. V gave up 2 bases and J gave up 1 base, with 9 bases separating them. This CDR3 region has 15 residues. Germline CDR1 is MDHEN and CDR2 is SYDVKM. The CDR3, as DNA: TGTGCCAGCAGTTTACCAGCGGATTCTGGAAACACCATATATTTT. Protein sequence: CASSLPADSGNTIYF.

In its sample, this clone was seen a few times. The chain is built from TRBV6-6 and TRBJ2-7, with a tentative D call TRBD2 (6 bases). The CDR3 is 14 amino acids. Trimming stripped 7 bases from V and 4 bases from J, with 17 bases between. Per the germline V gene, CDR1 is MNHNY and CDR2 is SVGAGI (reference sequence). This CDR3 reads CASTPTEGLYEQYF. The CDR3 region has the DNA TGTGCCAGCACCCCCACGGAGGGGCTATACGAGCAGTACTTC.

This clone was counted at least ten times. This chain uses TRBV15 with TRBJ2-4, with D possibly TRBD2 on 6 matching bases. The V end lost 8 bases, the J end lost 6 bases, and 8 bases lay between the germline ends. CDR3 length equals 11 residues. Germline V gives CDR1 LNHNV, CDR2 YYDKDF (reference sequence). DNA for the CDR3: TGTGCCACCGGGGAGGTAAACATTCAGTACTTC. Protein: CATGEVNIQYF.

In the case of this clone: Other DNA sequences in this specimen translate into the identical CDR3. The CDR3 is CASSADSMNTEAFF. CDR3 DNA: TGTGCCAGCAGCGCTGACAGCATGAACACTGAAGCTTTCTTT. The chain employs TRBV7-9 and TRBJ1-1, with D possibly TRBD1 on 5 matching bases. The germline V gene encodes CDR1 SEHNR and CDR2 FQNEAQ (reference sequence). Trimming took 5 bases from V and 0 from J, leaving 10 bases between them. The CDR3 has 14 amino acids.

The sample holds a few counts of this clone. The chain combines TRBV27 with TRBJ1-6, with D perhaps TRBD1 (5 bases). The CDR3 consists of 14 residues. Trimming removed 3 bases at V and 7 bases at J, with 10 bases between. From germline, CDR1 is MNHEY and CDR2 SMNVEV (reference sequence). The CDR3 DNA reads TGTGCCAGCAGTTTCGGGGGGGGGAATTCACCCCTCCACTTT. Translating it yields CASSFGGGNSPLHF.

The genes are TRBV7-9 and TRBJ2-7; TRBD1 might be the D (5 bases). The germline V and J ends were trimmed by 5 bases and 3 bases, with 8 bases remaining between them. Germline V CDR1 and CDR2: SEHNR, FQNEAQ (reference sequence). This CDR3 is built from 12 residues. CDR3 nucleotides: TGTGCCAGCAGCGCAGGGCTCTACGAGCAGTACTTC. Translated, it gives CASSAGLYEQYF.

This clone was observed at least ten times. The chain has TRBV14 and TRBJ2-5, with 10 bases that match TRBD2. Germline values: CDR1 SGHDN, CDR2 FVKESK. The CDR3 loop spans 14 amino acids. Germline trimming cut 2 bases from V and 5 bases from J; bases unmatched to any gene: 2. The CDR3 region is CASSQQLAGETQYF. DNA for the CDR3: TGTGCCAGCAGCCAACAACTAGCGGGGGAGACCCAGTACTTC.

The rearrangement uses TRBV9 and TRBJ1-1; 7 bases are shared with TRBD1. This CDR3 spans 13 amino acids. The V and J ends lost 3 bases and 7 bases, in that order; junction bases with no gene match: 6. The germline gives CDR1 SGDLS, CDR2 YYNGEE. In DNA form, the CDR3 reads TGTGCCAGCAGCGCTTCCGGGACAGTTGAAGCTTTCTTT. It yields the protein CASSASGTVEAFF.

This clone was seen a handful of times. This chain connects TRBV5-1 to TRBJ2-1; 9 nucleotides agree with TRBD2. The CDR3 is made up of 16 amino acids. Germline V gene sequence: CDR1 SGHRS, CDR2 YFSETQ. After removal of 4 bases from V and 9 bases from J, the junction contained 14 bases not matched to a gene. In nucleotides, the CDR3 is TGCGCCAGCAGCCCTTCCGAGGGCGGGGGGGCAGGTGAGCAGTTCTTC. Its translation: CASSPSEGGGAGEQFF.

The chain carries TRBV9 and TRBJ2-5; D not certain. V lost 4 bases and J lost 5, with 12 bases in between. Germline CDR1 reads SGDLS; CDR2 reads YYNGEE. The CDR3 runs 13 residues. In DNA form, the CDR3 reads TGTGCCAGCAGCCCCTCGACATCTGAGACCCAGTACTTC. Amino acid sequence: CASSPSTSETQYF.

This CDR3 is CASSFTEAGTGELFF. CDR3 coding DNA: TGCGCCAGCAGCTTTACTGAAGCGGGCACCGGGGAGCTGTTTTTT. The rearrangement joins TRBV5-1 to TRBJ2-2; possible D gene TRBD2, 6 bases. The CDR3 length is 15 residues. CDR1 is SGHRS and CDR2 is YFSETQ in the germline V gene. Trimming took 2 bases from V and 4 from J, leaving 12 bases between them.

The rearrangement uses TRBV30 and TRBJ1-5, with D perhaps TRBD1 (6 bases). Germline loops: CDR1 GTSNPN, CDR2 SVGIG (reference sequence). The length of the CDR3 is 12 residues. V dropped 5 bases and J dropped 4 bases, with 9 bases sitting between them. CDR3 bases: TGTGCCTGGGGTAGGGGGAATCAGCCCCAGCATTTT. As protein: CAWGRGNQPQHF. The variable domain in full, with the rest retrieved from reference TRBV30 and TRBJ1-5, is SQTIHQWPATLVQPVGSPLSLECTVEGTSNPNLYWYRQAAGRGLQLLFYSVGIGQISSEVPQNLSASRPQDRQFILSSKKLLLSDSGFYLCAWGRGNQPQHFGDGTRLSIL.

Only a few counts were recorded for this clone. CDR3 DNA sequence: TGCGCCAGCAGACAACAGGGGATCACTGAAGCTTTCTTT. It yields the protein CASRQQGITEAFF. The J gene is TRBJ1-1, the V gene TRBV5-1; TRBD1 aligns across 7 bases. This CDR3 has 13 residues. Germline V gene lookup returns CDR1 SGHRS and CDR2 YFSETQ. With V trimmed by 5 bases and J by 4 bases, 5 bases remained unmatched.

A few counts support this clone. The chain carries TRBV10-2 and TRBJ2-5; D gene uncertain. Germline V lookup: CDR1 WSHSY, CDR2 SAAADI. Trimming cost V 4 bases and J 3 bases, with 9 bases left between them. The CDR3 extends over 13 amino acids. CDR3 in DNA: TGCGCCAGCAGTGTGGACCGAGAAGAGACCCAGTACTTC. Translation gives CASSVDREETQYF.

As for this clone: An end of the junction does not agree with germline; a read error may underlie this. The CDR3 sequence: CASSQGTGGRSYEQYF. CDR3 DNA: TGCGCCAGCAGCCAAGGGACCGGGGGCCGCTCCTACGAGCAGTACTTC. V and J are TRBV5-4 and TRBJ2-7; D is tentatively TRBD1 or TRBD2 (6 bases each). Per germline, CDR1 SGHNT and CDR2 YYREEE (reference sequence). The CDR3 loop spans 16 amino acids.

This clone came up a few times. V and J are TRBV10-3 and TRBJ2-7; D is unresolved. The germline V and J ends were trimmed by 0 bases and 1 base, with 10 bases remaining between them. The length of the CDR3 is 15 residues. CDR1 and CDR2 (germline): ENHRY, SYGVKD. The CDR3 DNA is TGTGCCATCAGTGAGTCCCGGGCAAATTCCTACGAGCAGTACTTC. Residues: CAISESRANSYEQYF.

This clone was found a few times. J is TRBJ2-3 and V is TRBV28; tentatively, D is TRBD1 (6 bases). From germline, CDR1 is MDHEN and CDR2 SYDVKM. V was trimmed by 7 bases and J by 0 bases, leaving 17 bases between them. This CDR3 spans 16 amino acids. DNA for the CDR3: TGTGCCAGCAAACCATGGGCAGGGGCTAGCACAGATACGCAGTATTTT. It encodes CASKPWAGASTDTQYF.

This clone was detected a few times. The genes are TRBV5-6 and TRBJ2-1, with D maybe TRBD2 (6 bases). Trimming left V 4 bases short and J 4 bases short, with 12 bases between. This CDR3 is built from 14 residues. Germline loops: CDR1 SGHDT, CDR2 YYEEEE. CDR3 nucleotides: TGTGCCAGCAGCCCGTCCGCGGGATACAATGAGCAGTTCTTC. This codes for CASSPSAGYNEQFF.

The table lists this clone with a few counts. This chain joins TRBV7-3 and TRBJ2-3, with D possibly being TRBD1 or TRBD2 (5 bases each). This CDR3 is 14 amino acids long. Germline CDR1 and CDR2: SGHTA and FQGTGA. V gave up 5 bases and J gave up 4 bases, with 13 bases separating them. The CDR3 spells CASSPGTAADTQYF. The CDR3 DNA reads as TGTGCCAGCAGCCCCGGGACCGCCGCAGATACGCAGTATTTT. Variable domain in full (rest from reference TRBV7-3 and TRBJ2-3): GAGVSQTPSNKVTEKGKYVELRCDPISGHTALYWYRQSLGQGPEFLIYFQGTGAADDSGLPNDRFFAVRPEGSVSTLKIQRTERGDSAVYLCASSPGTAADTQYFGPGTRLTVL.

This clone was seen only a few times. The V gene is TRBV18, the J gene TRBJ1-4, with D unresolved. Germline CDR1 and CDR2: KGHSH and LQKENI. The CDR3 is made up of 16 amino acids. Trimming left V 2 bases short and J 2 bases short, with 12 bases between. This CDR3 reads CASSPGLASTNEKLFF. CDR3 in DNA: TGTGCCAGCTCACCAGGACTTGCTAGTACTAATGAAAAACTGTTTTTT.